This T cell receptor beta chain was captured by sequencing in a study of PD-1 blockade in classical Hodgkin lymphoma. Germline values: CDR1 MNHEY, CDR2 SMNVEV (reference sequence). V lost 2 bases and J 1 base, leaving 6 bases between the germline ends. CDR3 length equals 13 residues. General study findings and limits: Prior to therapy, complete responders displayed diversity much like that of newly diagnosed patients.

Described time point: cycle 4 day 1 (C4D1), after five to seven weeks of nivolumab. Every patient had relapsed following autologous stem cell transplantation, and cohorts differed in brentuximab vedotin exposure. Only in-frame clones appear in the TCRdb table, and some are missing; sequencing was by immunoSEQ multiplex PCR. The data show around 90,000 clones, around four fifths seen once. Concerning this clone: Antigen unknown.

The chain combines TRBV27 with TRBJ2-7; TRBD2 might be the D (5 bases). The material was peripheral blood mononuclear cells (PBMCs), obtained before the fourth cycle of nivolumab. The TCR was taken from a human donor with classical Hodgkin lymphoma. The CDR3 DNA is TGTGCCAGCAGTTTACGGGAATCCTACGAGCAGTACTTC. This translates into CASSLRESYEQYF.